These T cell receptor beta chains were read from a single sample in a study of T cells in Graves' hyperthyroidism and ophthalmopathy. TCRdb independently ran MiXCR on the multiplex PCR reads; one entry per CDR3 protein. This sample has more than 300,000 distinct CDR3 sequences, with 11% to 15% found just once. Sequencing was carried out using blood. The receptor set was obtained from a woman under 40 with Graves' hyperthyroidism. CDR3s include the opening cysteine and the closing phenylalanine or tryptophan. Each record gives: D gene, J gene, V gene, clone size, CDR3 DNA, CDR3 protein. The D gene is left open where the match is weak. Not every row has a clone size; where given, it reads once, few, many or a size class.

.,TRBJ2-2,TRBV9,.,TGTGCCAGCAGCGTGCTGGGAGCCGGGGAGCTGTTTTTT,CASSVLGAGELFF
TRBD1,TRBJ1-4,TRBV7-8,many,TGTGCCAGCAGCTTAGCGCTGGCAGGGGGTGAAAAACTGTTTTTT,CASSLALAGGEKLFF
TRBD1,TRBJ2-6,TRBV6-2/TRBV6-3,many,TGTGCCAGCAGCTCCACAGGGGCTGGGGCCAACGTCCTGACTTTC,CASSSTGAGANVLTF
.,TRBJ2-7,TRBV12-3/TRBV12-4,.,TGTGCCAGCAGTTGGGGAGGTTCCAAAACCTACGAGCAGTACTTC,CASSWGGSKTYEQYF
.,TRBJ2-2,TRBV6-2/TRBV6-3,many,TGTGCCAGCAGGCGAGGGGCCAGCACCGGGGAGCTGTTTTTT,CASRRGASTGELFF
.,TRBJ2-3,TRBV11-2,many,TGTGCCAGCAGTAGGACTTGGGACTTTTCAGATACGCAGTATTTT,CASSRTWDFSDTQYF
TRBD1,TRBJ2-7,TRBV5-1,few,TGCGCCAGCTCAACCCCGGACAGGGGGCGTTACGAGCAGTACTTC,CASSTPDRGRYEQYF
TRBD1,TRBJ1-6,TRBV10-3,few,TGTGCCATCAGGCCGGGACAGGATGATTCACCCCTCCACTTT,CAIRPGQDDSPLHF
TRBD1,TRBJ1-6,TRBV2,many,TGTGCCAGCAGCCAACAGGGGGCCCGGGGTTCGGATTCACCCCTCCACTTT,CASSQQGARGSDSPLHF
.,TRBJ2-7,TRBV14,.,TGTGCCAGCAGCCAGCACCCCAGTCCCCTAGCCCACGAGCAGTACTTC,CASSQHPSPLAHEQYF
TRBD1,TRBJ1-1,TRBV12-3/TRBV12-4,many,TGTGCCAGCAGTTTAGTTCGGGAGGGGGCGACTTTCTTT,CASSLVREGATFF
.,TRBJ1-2,TRBV3-1,many,TGTGCCAGCAGCCGTGGCGAATCGTTCCCTATGGCTAGGATCTTC,CASSRGESFPMARIF
.,TRBJ1-3,TRBV5-1,.,TGCGCCAGCAAGGACCTCTCTGGAAACACCATATATTTT,CASKDLSGNTIYF
TRBD1,TRBJ2-6,TRBV6-1,few,TGTGCCAACTCCAAGGGACAGGGATCGGCGGGGGCCAACGTCCTGACTTTC,CANSKGQGSAGANVLTF
.,TRBJ2-1,TRBV20-1,few,TGCAGTGCTAGCCCAGGGGGAGGGTTCTACAATGAGCAGTTCTTC,CSASPGGGFYNEQFF
.,TRBJ2-4,TRBV10-3,.,TGTGCCATCAGCCAAACCGACGTAGCAATTCAGTACTTC,CAISQTDVAIQYF
TRBD2,TRBJ2-1,TRBV11-2,.,TGTGCCAGCAGCTCTATAGCGGGATACATCAATGAGCAGTTCTTC,CASSSIAGYINEQFF
.,TRBJ2-1,TRBV12-3/TRBV12-4,many,TGTGCCAGCAGTTTGGCGGGGCTGGAGCAGTTCTTC,CASSLAGLEQFF
.,TRBJ2-3,TRBV2,many,TGTGCCAGCAGTGAGGCCCCTACGCAGTATTTT,CASSEAPTQYF
.,TRBJ2-7,TRBV11-2,few,TGTGCCAGCAGCCCCTTCCCAATCTCCTACGAGCAGTACTTC,CASSPFPISYEQYF
.,TRBJ1-1,TRBV6-2/TRBV6-3,.,TGTGCCAGCAGTTATAATCTCCGTGGAGCTTTCTTT,CASSYNLRGAFF
.,TRBJ1-5,TRBV7-8,.,TGTGCCAGCAGCCCCGAACGGGGCCGACGAGGTCAGCCCCAGCATTTT,CASSPERGRRGQPQHF
.,TRBJ1-6,TRBV28,few,TGTGCCAGCAGTTCAGGACGGGACTATAATTCACCCCTCCACTTT,CASSSGRDYNSPLHF
TRBD2,TRBJ2-1,TRBV11-1,many,TGTGCCAGCAGCTTATGGGAGGGATCCTACAATGAGCAGTTCTTC,CASSLWEGSYNEQFF
.,TRBJ2-1,TRBV19,.,TGTGCCAGTAGTCCCAGGCCGACCGCGCCAATTCTCCCGGTTTCCTACAGTGAGCAGTTCTTC,CASSPRPTAPILPVSYSEQFF
.,TRBJ1-2,TRBV5-1,few,TGCGCCAGCAGCTTGGACGTGGACGACAGAACTTATGGCTACACCTTC,CASSLDVDDRTYGYTF
.,TRBJ1-1,TRBV12-5,few,TGTGCTAGTGGTTTGGCCCCCACGACATCCCTGAACACTGAAGCTTTCTTT,CASGLAPTTSLNTEAFF
TRBD2,TRBJ2-3,TRBV4-2,few,TGTGCCAGCAGCGGCGGGAGAGGGAGCACAGATACGCAGTATTTT,CASSGGRGSTDTQYF
.,TRBJ2-1,TRBV7-9,once,TGTGCCAGCAGCTCTCCCCCCCCCGGGGACTACAATGAGCAGTTCTTC,CASSSPPPGDYNEQFF
TRBD2,TRBJ2-7,TRBV2,many,TGTGCCAGCAGTACGAGCGGGGGGAGGTCGTACGAGCAGTACTTC,CASSTSGGRSYEQYF
.,TRBJ2-2,TRBV7-2,many,TGTGCCAGCAGCCCCGGACTGACCGGCGGGGAGCTGTTTTTT,CASSPGLTGGELFF
.,TRBJ2-7,TRBV11-3,many,TGTGCCAGCAGCCCCGGGGGTGCCTACGAGCAGTACTTC,CASSPGGAYEQYF
TRBD2,TRBJ2-1,TRBV28,many,TGTGCCAGCAGTCACAAGGCACTAGCGGGCCTCAATGAGCAGTTCTTC,CASSHKALAGLNEQFF
TRBD2,TRBJ2-1,TRBV6-2/TRBV6-3,many,TGTGCCAGCAGCCGTTATAGCGGGAAGAATGAGCAGTTCTTC,CASSRYSGKNEQFF
.,TRBJ2-1,TRBV29-1,few,TGCAGCGCGTCCCTCCCTAGCTCCTACAATGAGCAGTTCTTC,CSASLPSSYNEQFF
TRBD2,TRBJ2-7,TRBV6-1,many,TGTGCCAGCAGCCCACTAGCGGAGTCCTACGAGCAGTACTTC,CASSPLAESYEQYF
TRBD1,TRBJ2-1,TRBV6-2/TRBV6-3,few,TGTGCCAGCAGTTACCGAGGCCCGGGACAGGGGATGTACAATGAGCAGTTCTTC,CASSYRGPGQGMYNEQFF
TRBD2,TRBJ2-5,TRBV7-2,many,TGTGCCAGCAGCTTAGGACTGTCCTCTGCGGGGGGTGCAGAGACCCAGTACTTC,CASSLGLSSAGGAETQYF
.,TRBJ1-4,TRBV16,many,TGTGCCAGCAGCCAAGCGGCAGACCGTCAAAAACTGTTTTTT,CASSQAADRQKLFF
.,TRBJ1-4,TRBV20-1,.,TGCAGTGCTAGAGGATTTGCAACTAATGAAAAACTGTTTTTT,CSARGFATNEKLFF
.,TRBJ2-3,TRBV5-1,many,TGCGCCAGCAACGAGGGGCAGGGAAGCACAGATACGCAGTATTTT,CASNEGQGSTDTQYF
TRBD2,TRBJ2-7,TRBV20-1,.,TGCAGTGCTTCGAGCGCTAGCGGGTCCTACAAGCAGTACTTC,CSASSASGSYKQYF